The 32 T cell receptor beta chains listed next were all sequenced from one sample in a study of STAT5B mutations in CD4+ large granular lymphocyte leukemia. The data were produced by immunoSEQ multiplex PCR, yet TCRdb's version contains in-frame clones alone and is incomplete. The sample records 30,000 to 35,000 clones, 70% to 90% being singletons. Sequencing input: CD4+ T cells from blood buffy coats. Receptors originate from a human donor in good health.

The chain uses TRBV19 and TRBJ1-5; unclear D gene. The V end was cut by 3 bases, the J end by 0 bases, with 6 bases between. The CDR3 extends over 14 amino acids. CDR1 and CDR2 (germline): LNHDA, SQIVND (reference sequence). CDR3 DNA sequence: TGTGCCAGTAGTATGGTGAATAGCAATCAGCCCCAGCATTTT. Translating gives CASSMVNSNQPQHF.

V is TRBV27 and J is TRBJ2-7; TRBD2 matches at 10 bases. V lost 0 bases and J lost 4; bases outside the gene matches: 6. Germline assignment: CDR1 MNHEY and CDR2 SMNVEV (reference sequence). This CDR3 contains 16 residues. CDR3 region: CASSLSAGTSVYEQYF. The CDR3 nucleotides are TGTGCCAGCAGTTTATCCGCCGGGACTAGCGTTTACGAGCAGTACTTC.

The chain has TRBV10-3 and TRBJ2-7; 14 bases map to TRBD2. Germline assignment: CDR1 ENHRY and CDR2 SYGVKD. There are 17 residues in the CDR3. The junction had 7 bases not matched to a gene; V was cut back by 6 bases and J by 0 bases. CDR3 nucleotide sequence: TGTGCCATCAGGGGGACTAGCGGGAGTAATAGCTCCTACGAGCAGTACTTC. This sequence encodes CAIRGTSGSNSSYEQYF.

The V gene is TRBV13, the J gene TRBJ2-7; D ambiguous. CDR1 and CDR2 from the germline V gene are PRHDT and FYEKMQ (reference sequence). CDR3 length equals 13 residues. The V and J ends lost 5 bases and 0 bases respectively, with 8 bases between them. CDR3 in DNA: TGTGCCAGCAGCATCGACAACTCCTACGAGCAGTACTTC. It encodes CASSIDNSYEQYF.

V usage is TRBV18 and J usage is TRBJ2-1; D not resolved. Per germline, CDR1 KGHSH and CDR2 LQKENI. The CDR3 extends over 15 amino acids. Deletions cut 2 bases from V and 5 bases from J, with 13 bases between. In DNA form, the CDR3 reads TGTGCCAGCTCACCAAGGCGTACACCCGACAATGAGCAGTTCTTC. Translation gives CASSPRRTPDNEQFF.

The rearrangement links TRBV28 to TRBJ2-7, with unresolved D. The CDR3 consists of 13 residues. V lost 2 bases and J lost 11, with 16 bases in between. Per germline, CDR1 MDHEN and CDR2 SYDVKM. This CDR3 is CASSLTPSLKEYF. CDR3 in DNA: TGTGCCAGCAGTTTAACCCCATCCCTCAAAGAGTACTTC.

The rearrangement links TRBV4-3 to TRBJ2-3; D possibly corresponds to TRBD2 (5 bases). This CDR3 is built from 14 residues. The V gene lost 0 bases and the J gene lost 3 bases, with 7 bases spanning the gap. The germline gives CDR1 LGHNA, CDR2 YSLEER. CDR3 in amino acids: CASSQDTGTDTQYF. The CDR3 bases are TGCGCCAGCAGCCAAGATACGGGAACAGATACGCAGTATTTT.

CDR3 DNA sequence: TGTGCCAGTAGTGCCCCTAGGGTCAATGAGCAGTTCTTC. Protein sequence: CASSAPRVNEQFF. This sequence joins TRBV19 and TRBJ2-1; D unclear. This CDR3 region has 13 residues. Germline values: CDR1 LNHDA, CDR2 SQIVND (reference sequence). Trimming removed 5 bases from V and 6 bases from J, with 11 bases in between.

The chain is built from TRBV19 and TRBJ1-5, with D maybe TRBD1 (5 bases). The CDR3 runs 14 residues. Germline V CDR1 and CDR2: LNHDA, SQIVND (reference sequence). Between the trimmed V and J ends, which lost 6 bases and 3 bases, there was a span of 12 bases. CDR3 protein: CASRPRETNQPQHF. The CDR3 bases are TGTGCCAGTAGACCCAGGGAAACCAATCAGCCCCAGCATTTT.

The genes are TRBV7-9 and TRBJ2-1; TRBD2 matches at 9 bases. Germline values: CDR1 SEHNR, CDR2 FQNEAQ (reference sequence). The trim removed 7 bases at V and 5 bases at J, leaving 9 bases unmatched. The CDR3 sequence is 15 residues long. The CDR3 coding sequence is TGTGCCAGCACCCATAGCGGGAGCGGCCACAATGAGCAGTTCTTC. It yields the protein CASTHSGSGHNEQFF.

This clone has just a few counts. The chain recombines TRBV14 with TRBJ1-1; D uncertain. The CDR3 is 12 amino acids. The ends were cut back, 4 bases at V and 2 bases at J, with 5 bases in the middle. Germline V lookup: CDR1 SGHDN, CDR2 FVKESK. The DNA for the CDR3 is TGTGCCAGCAGCCGAGCTAACACTGAAGCTTTCTTT. Protein: CASSRANTEAFF.

The chain recombines TRBV6-6 with TRBJ1-2; D is unresolved. CDR1 and CDR2 from the germline V gene are MNHNY and SVGAGI (reference sequence). Between the trimmed V and J ends, which lost 8 bases and 5 bases, there was a span of 18 bases. This CDR3 has 14 residues. The CDR3 DNA reads as TGTGCCAGCGGTCCCCCCGGTTTCGAGTATGGCTACACCTTC. Amino acids: CASGPPGFEYGYTF.

This clone was detected only a few times. The chain employs TRBV18 and TRBJ2-1; 8 nucleotides agree with TRBD2. This CDR3 has 16 amino acids. CDR1 is KGHSH, CDR2 LQKENI, per germline. Germline trimming cut 0 bases from V and 6 bases from J; bases unmatched to any gene: 7. CDR3 sequence (DNA): TGTGCCAGCTCACCACCGTCCGCGGGAGGAGGCAATGAGCAGTTCTTC. Translated: CASSPPSAGGGNEQFF. The whole variable domain, filled in from reference TRBV18 and TRBJ2-1, reads NAGVMQNPRHLVRRRGQEARLRCSPMKGHSHVYWYRQLPEEGLKFMVYLQKENIIDESGMPKERFSAEFPKEGPSILRIQQVVRGDSAAYFCASSPPSAGGGNEQFFGPGTRLTVL.

The CDR3 loop is CASSPRRTGGFRSSYEQYF. The CDR3 DNA follows: TGTGCCAGCAGTCCCCGTCGGACAGGGGGATTCAGGAGCTCCTACGAGCAGTACTTC. V usage is TRBV28 and J usage is TRBJ2-7; 10 bases align to TRBD1. The trim removed 5 bases at V and 0 bases at J, leaving 16 bases unmatched. CDR3 length: 19 amino acids. The germline V gene has CDR1 MDHEN and CDR2 SYDVKM.

This rearrangement joins TRBV7-9 to TRBJ1-1; D is unresolved. The CDR3 runs 13 residues. V was shortened by 3 bases and J by 1 base, with 6 bases between the two germline ends. Looked up from germline, CDR1 is SEHNR and CDR2 is FQNEAQ (reference sequence). The CDR3 is CASSFDANTEAFF. CDR3 DNA sequence: TGTGCCAGCAGCTTTGATGCGAACACTGAAGCTTTCTTT.

The genes are TRBV5-5 and TRBJ2-2; 8 nucleotides align to TRBD1. V dropped 1 base and J dropped 8; count of bases not matched to a gene: 4. CDR3 size: 14 residues. Per the germline V gene, CDR1 is SGHKS and CDR2 is YYEKEE (reference sequence). The CDR3 sequence is CASSLHRGYGELFF. For the CDR3, the DNA is TGTGCCAGCAGCTTGCACAGGGGGTATGGGGAGCTGTTTTTT.

The rearrangement links TRBV13 to TRBJ2-2, with TRBD2 identical over 8 bases. J was trimmed by 7 bases and V by 2 bases; bases with no gene match: 9. There are 16 residues in the CDR3. Germline-derived CDR1 and CDR2 are PRHDT and FYEKMQ (reference sequence). The CDR3: CASSLSSGFRYGELFF. The CDR3 DNA reads TGTGCCAGCAGCTTATCTAGCGGGTTCCGCTACGGGGAGCTGTTTTTT. The full variable domain, rest sourced from reference TRBV13 and TRBJ2-2, is AAGVIQSPRHLIKEKRETATLKCYPIPRHDTVYWYQQGPGQDPQFLISFYEKMQSDKGSIPDRFSAQQFSDYHSELNMSSLELGDSALYFCASSLSSGFRYGELFFGEGSRLTVL.

The chain has TRBV7-9 and TRBJ1-5, with no clear D. There are 14 residues in the CDR3. From germline, CDR1 is SEHNR and CDR2 FQNEAQ (reference sequence). The V gene lost 3 bases and the J gene lost 7 bases, with 13 bases spanning the gap. DNA for the CDR3: TGTGCCAGCAGCTTGGACTCGCAATTCCAGCCCCAGCATTTT. It codes for CASSLDSQFQPQHF.

The chain recombines TRBV29-1 with TRBJ1-4; D unclear. This CDR3 region has 11 residues. Trimming left V 4 bases short and J 4 bases short, with 4 bases between. The germline CDR1 and CDR2 sequences are SQVTM and ANQGSEA. Here the CDR3 DNA reads TGCAGCGTTGTGGGTAATGAAAAACTGTTTTTT. This translates into CSVVGNEKLFF.

J is TRBJ2-3 and V is TRBV27; D gene unclear. V lost 2 bases and J 2 bases, leaving 11 bases between the germline ends. The V gene's germline CDR1 is MNHEY and CDR2 SMNVEV (reference sequence). The CDR3 is 15 amino acids. The CDR3 loop is CASSLGASLTDTQYF. The CDR3 DNA is TGTGCCAGCAGTTTAGGAGCCAGTCTCACAGATACGCAGTATTTT.

The gene calls are TRBV28 and TRBJ1-2; tentatively, D is TRBD1 (5 bases). There are 12 residues in the CDR3. Between the trimmed V and J ends, which lost 7 bases and 4 bases, there was a span of 10 bases. CDR1 and CDR2 from the germline V gene are MDHEN and SYDVKM. CDR3 bases: TGTGCCAGCACGGACGGGACCTATGGCTACACCTTC. Protein: CASTDGTYGYTF.

The CDR3 sequence: CASSLADAYNEQFF. DNA of the CDR3: TGTGCCAGCAGCTTAGCGGACGCCTACAATGAGCAGTTCTTC. This chain links TRBV7-8 with TRBJ2-1; D gene ambiguous. Germline values: CDR1 SGHVS, CDR2 FQNEAQ. The CDR3 has 14 amino acids. V dropped 0 bases and J dropped 2 bases, with 5 bases sitting between them. Full variable domain (rest looked up from reference TRBV7-8 and TRBJ2-1): GAGVSQSPRYKVAKRGQDVALRCDPISGHVSLFWYQQALGQGPEFLTYFQNEAQLDKSGLPSDRFFAERPEGSVSTLKIQRTQQEDSAVYLCASSLADAYNEQFFGPGTRLTVL.

The chain recombines TRBV19 with TRBJ1-5; a possible D gene is TRBD1 (6 bases). Trimming shortened V by 3 bases and J by 0 bases, and 12 bases separated the two germline ends. This CDR3 comprises 16 residues. Germline-derived CDR1 and CDR2 are LNHDA and SQIVND (reference sequence). CDR3 in DNA: TGTGCCAGTAGTATCGGGGGCGGTTATAGCAATCAGCCCCAGCATTTT. Protein product: CASSIGGGYSNQPQHF. The variable domain in full, completed from reference TRBV19 and TRBJ1-5, reads DGGITQSPKYLFRKEGQNVTLSCEQNLNHDAMYWYRQDPGQGLRLIYYSQIVNDFQKGDIAEGYSVSREKKESFPLTVTSAQKNPTAFYLCASSIGGGYSNQPQHFGDGTRLSIL.

This clone was counted only a few times. The chain has TRBV7-9 and TRBJ2-2, with D perhaps TRBD2 (6 bases). Per the germline V gene, CDR1 is SEHNR and CDR2 is FQNEAQ (reference sequence). There are 16 residues in the CDR3. V was clipped by 0 bases and J by 5 bases, with 13 bases between them. The CDR3 DNA reads as TGTGCCAGCAGCTTAGCTCCCGGGAGCGAAACCGGGGAGCTGTTTTTT. Its protein product is CASSLAPGSETGELFF.

J is TRBJ1-6 and V is TRBV4-2; D is unresolved. Germline V gene lookup returns CDR1 LGHNA and CDR2 YNFKEQ. The V end lost 1 base, the J end lost 6 bases, and 16 bases lay between the germline ends. The CDR3 covers 17 residues. The CDR3 reads CASSQVSPGIGNSPLHF. As DNA, the CDR3 is TGTGCCAGCAGCCAAGTCTCCCCCGGGATCGGTAATTCACCCCTCCACTTT.

The rearrangement links TRBV6-5 to TRBJ2-3, with D tentatively TRBD1 (5 bases). CDR3 length equals 14 residues. The V gene's germline CDR1 is MNHEY and CDR2 SVGAGI. V dropped 11 bases and J dropped 1 base, with 16 bases sitting between them. The CDR3 coding sequence is TGTGCCGCCGCGGAAGGGGCCGGCACAGATACGCAGTATTTT. It translates to CAAAEGAGTDTQYF.

V and J are TRBV7-2 and TRBJ2-3, with D unresolved. The CDR3 is 14 amino acids. Germline CDR1 is SGHTA and CDR2 is FQGNSA. V was shortened by 2 bases and J by 1 base, with 7 bases between the two germline ends. This CDR3 is CASSLRVGTDTQYF. CDR3 bases: TGTGCCAGCAGCTTACGGGTCGGCACAGATACGCAGTATTTT.

CDR3 sequence reads: CASSLSSIYEQFF. As DNA, the CDR3 is TGTGCCAGCAGCTTATCCTCGATATATGAGCAGTTCTTC. This rearrangement joins TRBV7-2 to TRBJ2-1, with D unclear. The CDR3 spans 13 residues. From germline, CDR1 is SGHTA and CDR2 FQGNSA. Deletions cut 2 bases from V and 8 bases from J, with 10 bases between.

The chain employs TRBV6-1 and TRBJ1-5; D remains ambiguous. Germline values: CDR1 MNHNS, CDR2 SASEGT. The CDR3 sequence is 13 residues long. The V gene lost 2 bases and the J gene lost 8 bases, with 10 bases spanning the gap. This CDR3 reads CASSENNMKPQHF. The CDR3 region has the DNA TGTGCCAGCAGTGAAAACAATATGAAGCCCCAGCATTTT.

This chain uses TRBV7-2 with TRBJ2-1; unclear D gene. The CDR3 runs to 13 residues. V shed 2 bases and J shed 6 bases, with 8 bases lying between them. CDR1 is SGHTA and CDR2 is FQGNSA in the germline V gene. In DNA, the CDR3 is TGTGCCAGCAGCTTAAATGGTCTCAATGAGCAGTTCTTC. Translating it yields CASSLNGLNEQFF.

This clone was picked up a small number of times. V gene TRBV5-1 combines with J gene TRBJ2-5; TRBD2 matches 10 bases. The V gene's germline CDR1 is SGHRS and CDR2 YFSETQ. Trimming at V came to 0 bases and at J to 6 bases, leaving 5 bases not matched to a gene. There are 15 residues in the CDR3. CDR3 nucleotide sequence: TGCGCCAGCAGCTTGGCCTCTAGCGGGAGACAGACCCAGTACTTC. Encoded protein: CASSLASSGRQTQYF.

The V gene is TRBV5-6, the J gene TRBJ1-2; TRBD1 matches 8 bases. This CDR3 is 14 amino acids long. The germline gives CDR1 SGHDT, CDR2 YYEEEE. The V segment lost 6 bases and the J segment 5 bases; nucleotides outside the gene matches: 9. The CDR3 nucleotides are TGTGCCAGCACCGCGCCCGGACAGGGATATGGCTACACCTTC. Amino acid sequence: CASTAPGQGYGYTF.